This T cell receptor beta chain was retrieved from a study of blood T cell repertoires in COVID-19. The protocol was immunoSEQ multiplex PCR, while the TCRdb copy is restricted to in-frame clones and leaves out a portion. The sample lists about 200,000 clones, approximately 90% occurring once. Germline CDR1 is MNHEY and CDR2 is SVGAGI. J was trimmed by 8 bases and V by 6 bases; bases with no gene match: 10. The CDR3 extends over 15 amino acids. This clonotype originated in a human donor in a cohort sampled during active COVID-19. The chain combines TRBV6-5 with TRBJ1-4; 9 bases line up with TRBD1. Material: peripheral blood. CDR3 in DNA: TGTGCCAGCAGCTCGACCGGGACAGGGTGGGAAAAACTGTTTTTT. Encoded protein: CASSSTGTGWEKLFF.